This passage covers 25 T cell receptor beta chains from one sample sequenced in a study of T cell responses to AZD1222 COVID-19 vaccine. Only in-frame clones appear in the TCRdb table, and some are missing; sequencing was by immunoSEQ multiplex PCR. The sample holds 140,000 or so clones; 86% are singletons and the top ten take about 5.4%. The specimen was peripheral blood, collected 28 days after the second AZD1222 dose. These TCRs come from an adult who received the AZD1222 COVID-19 vaccine.

This sequence joins TRBV3-1 (or the pseudogene TRBV3-2) and TRBJ2-5, with D unclear. CDR1 is LGHDT and CDR2 is YNNKEL in the germline V gene (reference sequence). Trimming removed 1 base at V and 4 bases at J, with 4 bases between. This CDR3 region has 12 residues. The CDR3: CASSQVTETQYF. CDR3 in DNA: TGTGCCAGCAGCCAAGTTACAGAGACCCAGTACTTC.

The gene calls are TRBV5-6 and TRBJ2-1; D assignment may be TRBD1 or TRBD2 (5 bases each). Trimming took off 6 bases at V and 10 bases at J, with 14 bases between the two ends. CDR1 is SGHDT and CDR2 is YYEEEE in the germline V gene. The CDR3 is 12 residues long. CDR3 sequence: CASTGTSLEQFF. Written as DNA, the CDR3 is TGTGCCAGCACGGGGACCTCCCTAGAGCAGTTCTTC.

The V gene is TRBV2, the J gene TRBJ2-7; D is unresolved. From germline, CDR1 is SNHLY and CDR2 FYNNEI. V lost 1 base to trimming and J lost 5 bases, with 9 bases between them. This CDR3 is 13 amino acids long. The CDR3 spells CASSEGGWDEQYF. The CDR3 region has the DNA TGTGCCAGCAGTGAAGGCGGTTGGGACGAGCAGTACTTC.

The gene calls are TRBV15 and TRBJ2-1, with a possible D match to TRBD2 (6 bases). Germline CDR1 and CDR2: LNHNV and YYDKDF (reference sequence). The germline V and J ends were trimmed by 5 bases and 0 bases, with 11 bases remaining between them. This CDR3 contains 15 residues. The CDR3 sequence: CATSDSSDSYNEQFF. DNA of the CDR3: TGTGCCACCAGCGACTCTAGCGACTCCTACAATGAGCAGTTCTTC.

In its sample, this clone was seen a few times. This chain uses TRBV3-1 (or the pseudogene TRBV3-2) with TRBJ1-2; D uncertain. This CDR3 is 15 amino acids long. Germline CDR1 is LGHDT and CDR2 is YNNKEL (reference sequence). Trimming shortened V by 0 bases and J by 5 bases, and 13 bases separated the two germline ends. The CDR3: CASSQELTGLYGYTF. The CDR3, as DNA: TGTGCCAGCAGCCAAGAATTAACGGGCCTTTATGGCTACACCTTC.

V is TRBV10-3 and J is TRBJ2-1; 7 positions agree with TRBD2. V was pared by 2 bases and J by 3 bases, with 7 bases of the junction left unmatched. This CDR3 is 16 amino acids long. Germline V gives CDR1 ENHRY, CDR2 SYGVKD. As DNA, the CDR3 is TGTGCCATCAGTGAGACCCCCCGCGGGAGCTACAATGAGCAGTTCTTC. Its protein is CAISETPRGSYNEQFF.

This clone was detected only once. The chain has TRBV7-8 and TRBJ2-4, with TRBD2 matching over 7 bases. V gave up 5 bases and J gave up 2 bases; unmatched junction bases: 15. The length of the CDR3 is 18 residues. Germline V CDR1 and CDR2: SGHVS, FQNEAQ. The CDR3 here is CASSPPKGSGRPKNIQYF. DNA for the CDR3: TGTGCCAGCAGCCCCCCCAAAGGCTCCGGGAGGCCCAAAAACATTCAGTACTTC.

The V call is TRBV19, the J call TRBJ2-7, with TRBD1 identical over 10 bases. The germline V gene encodes CDR1 LNHDA and CDR2 SQIVND (reference sequence). CDR3 size: 13 residues. J lost 4 bases, V lost 5 bases, and 2 bases had no gene match. The CDR3 protein is CASSRTGGYEQYF. The CDR3 coding sequence is TGTGCCAGTAGTCGGACAGGGGGTTACGAGCAGTACTTC.

The chain employs TRBV5-1 and TRBJ2-7; D is uncertain. The CDR3 spans 13 residues. The germline V and J ends were trimmed by 2 bases and 2 bases, with 8 bases remaining between them. Germline V gene sequence: CDR1 SGHRS, CDR2 YFSETQ. Here the CDR3 DNA reads TGCGCCAGCAGCTTAGACTTCACCTACGAGCAGTACTTC. Its protein is CASSLDFTYEQYF. Using reference TRBV5-1 and TRBJ2-7 for the parts outside the CDR3, the full variable domain is KAGVTQTPRYLIKTRGQQVTLSCSPISGHRSVSWYQQTPGQGLQFLFEYFSETQRNKGNFPGRFSGRQFSNSRSEMNVSTLELGDSALYLCASSLDFTYEQYFGPGTRLTVT.

This chain links TRBV7-8 with TRBJ1-5; possible D gene TRBD1, 6 bases. V lost 5 bases and J lost 7, with 12 bases in between. The length of the CDR3 is 13 residues. Germline V gene sequence: CDR1 SGHVS, CDR2 FQNEAQ. The chain's CDR3 is CASSAKGDQPQHF. Written as DNA, the CDR3 is TGTGCCAGCAGCGCAAAGGGGGACCAGCCCCAGCATTTT.

The chain recombines TRBV27 with TRBJ1-4; the match to TRBD1 covers 12 bases. With 3 bases clipped from V and 7 bases from J, the junction kept 0 bases outside the gene matches. Germline V CDR1 and CDR2: MNHEY, SMNVEV (reference sequence). The CDR3 extends over 14 amino acids. The CDR3 DNA follows: TGTGCCAGCAGTTTGGGACAGGGGGCTGAAAAACTGTTTTTT. It encodes CASSLGQGAEKLFF.

CDR3 nucleotide sequence: TGTGCCAGCAGCCAAGATGACCGGGGGCGTCCTGGGAGAGATACGCAGTATTTT. It codes for CASSQDDRGRPGRDTQYF. The V call is TRBV14, the J call TRBJ2-3, with D perhaps assigned TRBD1 or TRBD2 (6 bases each). Germline CDR1 SGHDN, CDR2 FVKESK. With 0 bases removed from V and 5 bases from J, the gap between germline ends came to 21 bases. This CDR3 is built from 18 residues.

The chain uses TRBV6-1 and TRBJ1-2; D is perhaps TRBD1 (5 bases). The CDR3 is 13 amino acids. Germline V gene data show CDR1 as MNHNS and CDR2 as SASEGT. Trimming removed 2 bases from V and 13 bases from J, with 17 bases in between. CDR3 in DNA: TGTGCCAGCAGTGAAACGCGGGACGGAAGTTGCACCTTC. The encoded protein is CASSETRDGSCTF.

The chain couples TRBV18 to TRBJ2-2; 7 bases align to TRBD2. The V segment lost 3 bases and the J segment 8 bases; nucleotides outside the gene matches: 3. This CDR3 has 13 residues. The germline V gene has CDR1 KGHSH and CDR2 LQKENI. The CDR3 protein is CASSPELAGELFF. The CDR3 DNA reads TGTGCCAGCTCACCGGAACTAGCGGGGGAGCTGTTTTTT.

CDR3 in DNA: TGTGCCAGCAGTTTATGGGGGGGAGGCAATGAGCAGTTCTTC. Its protein is CASSLWGGGNEQFF. The rearrangement links TRBV27 to TRBJ2-1; TRBD2 agrees at 7 bases. The CDR3 covers 14 residues. Looked up from germline, CDR1 is MNHEY and CDR2 is SMNVEV (reference sequence). The J segment lost 6 bases and the V segment lost 1 base, leaving 3 bases of the junction unmatched.

The J gene is TRBJ1-5, the V gene TRBV18, with D tentatively TRBD1 (6 bases). V shed 5 bases and J shed 0 bases, with 14 bases lying between them. Germline V gene lookup returns CDR1 KGHSH and CDR2 LQKENI. CDR3 size: 16 residues. DNA of the CDR3: TGTGCCAGCTCAAAGGCCGGGACAAATAGCAATCAGCCCCAGCATTTT. Translated, it gives CASSKAGTNSNQPQHF.

This rearrangement joins TRBV18 to TRBJ1-2; the match to TRBD1 covers 10 bases. The trim removed 6 bases at V and 6 bases at J, leaving 7 bases unmatched. Germline V gene sequence: CDR1 KGHSH, CDR2 LQKENI. This CDR3 is 14 amino acids long. CDR3 region: CASSPTGGTDGYTF. The CDR3 nucleotides are TGTGCCAGCTCCCCGACAGGGGGCACGGATGGCTACACCTTC.

In its sample, this clone was seen a few times. The rearrangement uses TRBV19 and TRBJ2-3; D unresolved. Deletions cut 3 bases from V and 0 bases from J, with 10 bases between. Looked up from germline, CDR1 is LNHDA and CDR2 is SQIVND (reference sequence). The CDR3 runs 15 residues. The CDR3 coding sequence is TGTGCCAGTAGTATTAGCTCCGCTAGCACAGATACGCAGTATTTT. Its protein is CASSISSASTDTQYF.

The chain recombines TRBV3-1 (or the pseudogene TRBV3-2) with TRBJ1-1, with D unresolved. The V end was cut by 4 bases, the J end by 0 bases, with 9 bases between. Per germline, CDR1 LGHDT and CDR2 YNNKEL (reference sequence). The CDR3 has 14 amino acids. CDR3 in DNA: TGTGCCAGCAGCCCCCCACGGATGAACACTGAAGCTTTCTTT. Residues: CASSPPRMNTEAFF.

This chain joins TRBV29-1 and TRBJ2-3; TRBD2 matches 10 bases. The CDR3 length is 14 residues. V was clipped by 6 bases and J by 3 bases; unmatched bases: 6. Germline CDR1 SQVTM, CDR2 ANQGSEA. The CDR3 spells CSVAGLAKTDTQYF. The CDR3 coding sequence is TGCAGCGTCGCGGGACTAGCGAAGACAGATACGCAGTATTTT.

The chain has TRBV7-2 and TRBJ1-5, with D unclear. The CDR3 totals 13 residues. V was clipped by 6 bases and J by 6 bases, with 12 bases between them. Germline V gene sequence: CDR1 SGHTA, CDR2 FQGNSA. CDR3: CASRREVGQPQHF. DNA for the CDR3: TGTGCCAGCAGGAGAGAAGTCGGTCAGCCCCAGCATTTT.

The J gene is TRBJ2-7, the V gene TRBV7-8; D gene ambiguous. This CDR3 contains 11 residues. The V end lost 4 bases, the J end lost 5 bases, and 6 bases lay between the germline ends. Germline V gives CDR1 SGHVS, CDR2 FQNEAQ. CDR3 sequence (DNA): TGTGCCAGCAGCTACCTGAACGAGCAGTACTTC. It codes for CASSYLNEQYF.

This chain links TRBV18 with TRBJ2-7; the D gene is possibly TRBD1 (5 bases). From germline, CDR1 is KGHSH and CDR2 LQKENI. This CDR3 is built from 15 residues. The V end was cut by 3 bases, the J end by 2 bases, with 14 bases between. In DNA form, the CDR3 reads TGTGCCAGCTCACCGGTTAGGGGCTTTACCTACGAGCAGTACTTC. Translated: CASSPVRGFTYEQYF.

There are a few counts of this clone. The chain carries TRBV7-2 and TRBJ2-5, with D perhaps TRBD1 or TRBD2 (5 bases each). This CDR3 contains 16 residues. V lost 5 bases, J lost 6 bases, and 22 bases lay in between. In germline, CDR1 is SGHTA, CDR2 FQGNSA. CDR3 protein: CASSLSWDALAKTQYF. CDR3 in DNA: TGTGCCAGCAGCCTTTCCTGGGACGCCCTCGCGAAGACCCAGTACTTC.

The chain joins TRBV5-1 to TRBJ1-2, with D uncertain. The CDR3 runs to 12 residues. Trimming removed 1 base at V and 5 bases at J, with 6 bases between. In germline, CDR1 is SGHRS, CDR2 YFSETQ. The DNA of the CDR3 is TGCGCCAGCAGCTTGCCTGGGTATGGCTACACCTTC. Translating it yields CASSLPGYGYTF.